These T cell receptor beta chains were read from a single sample in a study of CD4 T cells in relation to SARS-CoV-2 and coronaviruses. No antigen has been identified for these receptors. TCRdb's table, derived via immunoSEQ multiplex PCR, lists solely in-frame clones and lacks some. The profile shows approximately 30,000 clones, about 70% of them singletons. The sequenced sample consisted of CD4+ T cells from PBMCs, cultured in vitro. Source of these receptors: a human donor in good health. The CDR3 runs from the conserved cysteine through the conserved F or W. Fields, in order: J gene, clone size, CDR3 length, V gene, D gene, CDR3 DNA, CDR3 protein. D genes are given only for firm matches. Clone size is shown for a subset of rows, as once, few, many or a class of expanded clone.

J gene: TRBJ1-2; clone size: NA; CDR3 length: 18; V gene: TRBV7-9; D gene: NA; CDR3 DNA: TGTGCCAGCAGCGGTACTATCTGGCGGACAGCTCTTAACTATGGCTACACCTTC; CDR3 protein: CASSGTIWRTALNYGYTF
J gene: TRBJ1-1; clone size: few; CDR3 length: 15; V gene: TRBV3-1/TRBV3-2; D gene: NA; CDR3 DNA: TGTGCCAGCAGCCAAGGGGTATGGATGAACACTGAAGCTTTCTTT; CDR3 protein: CASSQGVWMNTEAFF
J gene: TRBJ1-2; clone size: NA; CDR3 length: 12; V gene: TRBV30; D gene: NA; CDR3 DNA: TGTGCCTGGAGTGCTACAGGGCTTGGCTACACCTTC; CDR3 protein: CAWSATGLGYTF
J gene: TRBJ2-5; clone size: NA; CDR3 length: 16; V gene: TRBV6-1; D gene: NA; CDR3 DNA: TGTGCCAGCAGTGAAGAAACAGGGTTGTTTGGGGAGACCCAGTACTTC; CDR3 protein: CASSEETGLFGETQYF
J gene: TRBJ2-5; clone size: NA; CDR3 length: 15; V gene: TRBV2; D gene: NA; CDR3 DNA: TGTGCCAGCAGTGAATTACCAGGCGTCAAGAAGACCCAGTACTTC; CDR3 protein: CASSELPGVKKTQYF
J gene: TRBJ2-7; clone size: NA; CDR3 length: 16; V gene: TRBV6-6; D gene: TRBD2; CDR3 DNA: TGTGCCAGCAGTTACTCGAAAGGTGGGAGGGCCGGCGAGCAGTACTTC; CDR3 protein: CASSYSKGGRAGEQYF
J gene: TRBJ1-2; clone size: NA; CDR3 length: 15; V gene: TRBV6-5; D gene: TRBD1; CDR3 DNA: TGTGCCAGCAGCCCAGGGGGGGCGGTGAGGTATGGCTACACCTTC; CDR3 protein: CASSPGGAVRYGYTF
J gene: TRBJ1-5; clone size: few; CDR3 length: 19; V gene: TRBV19; D gene: NA; CDR3 DNA: TGTGCCAGTAGTTTTGCAGGTCCCGCACCGGGAAATAGCAATCAGCCCCAGCATTTT; CDR3 protein: CASSFAGPAPGNSNQPQHF
J gene: TRBJ2-5; clone size: NA; CDR3 length: 13; V gene: TRBV18; D gene: NA; CDR3 DNA: TGTGCCAGCTCACCACCGATTGGGGAGACCCAGTACTTC; CDR3 protein: CASSPPIGETQYF
J gene: TRBJ1-1; clone size: NA; CDR3 length: 12; V gene: TRBV18; D gene: NA; CDR3 DNA: TGTGCCAGCTCACCGAGTATGGGGATGGCTTTCTTT; CDR3 protein: CASSPSMGMAFF
J gene: TRBJ2-3; clone size: NA; CDR3 length: 17; V gene: TRBV19; D gene: NA; CDR3 DNA: TGTGCCAGTAGTACTCATCCCGGACAGACGACCGGAGATACGCAGTATTTT; CDR3 protein: CASSTHPGQTTGDTQYF
J gene: TRBJ1-6; clone size: few; CDR3 length: 13; V gene: TRBV11-2; D gene: NA; CDR3 DNA: TGTGCCAGCAGCCCCGGGGCGTTAACACCCCTCCACTTT; CDR3 protein: CASSPGALTPLHF
J gene: TRBJ2-1; clone size: NA; CDR3 length: 13; V gene: TRBV11-1; D gene: TRBD1; CDR3 DNA: TGTGCCAGCAGCCCAGTGACAGGGGGGATTGAGTTCTTC; CDR3 protein: CASSPVTGGIEFF
J gene: TRBJ1-1; clone size: NA; CDR3 length: 14; V gene: TRBV4-1; D gene: NA; CDR3 DNA: TGCGCCAGCAGCCCGGGGCGGTATCGGGATGAAGCTTTCTTT; CDR3 protein: CASSPGRYRDEAFF
J gene: TRBJ2-7; clone size: NA; CDR3 length: 13; V gene: TRBV10-1; D gene: NA; CDR3 DNA: TGCGCCAGCAGTAGTGGGAAAAGCTACGAGCAGTACTTC; CDR3 protein: CASSSGKSYEQYF
J gene: TRBJ2-1; clone size: few; CDR3 length: 17; V gene: TRBV23-1; D gene: NA; CDR3 DNA: TGCGCCAGCAGTCAATATGATCCGGGAGCGGTATACAATGAGCAGTTCTTC; CDR3 protein: CASSQYDPGAVYNEQFF
J gene: TRBJ2-3; clone size: NA; CDR3 length: 13; V gene: TRBV7-2; D gene: TRBD2; CDR3 DNA: TGTGCCAGCAGCGCCCCCGGCGGGGGGGTGGCGTATTTT; CDR3 protein: CASSAPGGGVAYF
J gene: TRBJ2-1; clone size: few; CDR3 length: 12; V gene: TRBV7-8; D gene: NA; CDR3 DNA: TGTGCCAGCAGCCCCCGCTTAAATGAGCAGTTCTTC; CDR3 protein: CASSPRLNEQFF
J gene: TRBJ2-5; clone size: NA; CDR3 length: 15; V gene: TRBV6-2/TRBV6-3; D gene: TRBD2; CDR3 DNA: TGTGCCAGCAGCCTGGACGGCGGGAGTCGGGAGACCCAGTACTTC; CDR3 protein: CASSLDGGSRETQYF
J gene: TRBJ1-2; clone size: few; CDR3 length: 14; V gene: TRBV27; D gene: NA; CDR3 DNA: TGTGCCAGCAGTCCCAACAGGCTGGTTGGAGGCTACACCTTC; CDR3 protein: CASSPNRLVGGYTF
J gene: TRBJ1-1; clone size: NA; CDR3 length: 17; V gene: TRBV7-6; D gene: NA; CDR3 DNA: TGTGCCAGCAGCTTATGGCTGGGAGGCCCTCGGAACACTGAAGCTTTCTTT; CDR3 protein: CASSLWLGGPRNTEAFF
J gene: TRBJ2-1; clone size: NA; CDR3 length: 14; V gene: TRBV10-3; D gene: TRBD2; CDR3 DNA: TGTGCCATCAGTGGCGGGGGGGGGAATAATGAGCAGTTCTTC; CDR3 protein: CAISGGGGNNEQFF
J gene: TRBJ2-7; clone size: NA; CDR3 length: 14; V gene: TRBV19; D gene: NA; CDR3 DNA: TGTGCCAGTAGTATTTTTGTTGGGGGGGCCGAGCAGTACTTC; CDR3 protein: CASSIFVGGAEQYF
J gene: TRBJ1-5; clone size: once; CDR3 length: 15; V gene: TRBV19; D gene: NA; CDR3 DNA: TGTGCCAGCGAAAGAACAGGGAATAGCAATCAGCCCCAGCATTTT; CDR3 protein: CASERTGNSNQPQHF
J gene: TRBJ2-5; clone size: NA; CDR3 length: 13; V gene: TRBV30; D gene: NA; CDR3 DNA: TGTGCCTGGAGTTTCCGGGTATGGGAGACCCAGTACTTC; CDR3 protein: CAWSFRVWETQYF
J gene: TRBJ2-2; clone size: NA; CDR3 length: 18; V gene: TRBV3-1/TRBV3-2; D gene: TRBD1; CDR3 DNA: TGTGCCAGCAGGCCGGGACAGGGGTTTTTTACGAACACCGGGGAGCTGTTTTTT; CDR3 protein: CASRPGQGFFTNTGELFF
J gene: TRBJ1-1; clone size: NA; CDR3 length: 13; V gene: TRBV12-3/TRBV12-4; D gene: NA; CDR3 DNA: TGTGCCAGCAGTTTAAGAGAGAACACTGAAGCTTTCTTT; CDR3 protein: CASSLRENTEAFF
J gene: TRBJ1-1; clone size: once; CDR3 length: 14; V gene: TRBV11-2; D gene: NA; CDR3 DNA: TGTGCCAGCAGAATCCCCGGGGGCGTCACTGAAGCTTTCTTT; CDR3 protein: CASRIPGGVTEAFF
J gene: TRBJ2-3; clone size: NA; CDR3 length: 16; V gene: TRBV5-1; D gene: TRBD2; CDR3 DNA: TGCGCCAGCAGACCCGGGACTAGCGGGAGGGCAGATACGCAGTATTTT; CDR3 protein: CASRPGTSGRADTQYF
J gene: TRBJ2-3; clone size: NA; CDR3 length: 16; V gene: TRBV3-1/TRBV3-2; D gene: TRBD2; CDR3 DNA: TGTGCCAGCAGCCAAGTTCGACTAGCGGCTACAGATACGCAGTATTTT; CDR3 protein: CASSQVRLAATDTQYF
J gene: TRBJ2-5; clone size: NA; CDR3 length: 12; V gene: TRBV7-2; D gene: NA; CDR3 DNA: TGTGCCAGCAGCTCCTTCGGGCAGACCCAGTACTTC; CDR3 protein: CASSSFGQTQYF
J gene: TRBJ2-3; clone size: once; CDR3 length: 16; V gene: TRBV6-2/TRBV6-3; D gene: NA; CDR3 DNA: TGTGCCAGCAGTAGAGGACCCGGCCGGGGCACAGATACGCAGTATTTT; CDR3 protein: CASSRGPGRGTDTQYF
J gene: TRBJ1-1; clone size: NA; CDR3 length: 14; V gene: TRBV10-3; D gene: NA; CDR3 DNA: TGTGCCATCAGTGAGACCCAAGGTAGCACTGAAGCTTTCTTT; CDR3 protein: CAISETQGSTEAFF
J gene: TRBJ2-7; clone size: once; CDR3 length: 15; V gene: TRBV6-2/TRBV6-3; D gene: NA; CDR3 DNA: TGTGCCAGCAACCCTACGGGCTGGCCCTTGGACGAGCAGTACTTC; CDR3 protein: CASNPTGWPLDEQYF
J gene: TRBJ1-2; clone size: NA; CDR3 length: 14; V gene: TRBV6-4; D gene: TRBD1; CDR3 DNA: TGTGCCAGCAAGGCGGGACAGGGTAACTATGGCTACACCTTC; CDR3 protein: CASKAGQGNYGYTF
J gene: TRBJ2-2; clone size: NA; CDR3 length: 16; V gene: TRBV4-2; D gene: NA; CDR3 DNA: TGTGCCAGCAGCCCATGGGGGGACTCGAACACCGGGGAGCTGTTTTTT; CDR3 protein: CASSPWGDSNTGELFF
J gene: TRBJ2-3; clone size: NA; CDR3 length: 16; V gene: TRBV3-1/TRBV3-2; D gene: NA; CDR3 DNA: TGTGCCAGCAGCCTCCCCGGGGAGGGGGCCGGGGATACGCAGTATTTT; CDR3 protein: CASSLPGEGAGDTQYF
J gene: TRBJ1-1; clone size: NA; CDR3 length: 15; V gene: TRBV7-8; D gene: NA; CDR3 DNA: TGTGCCAGCAGCCTTCGCGGGGCGGGGAACACTGAAGCTTTCTTT; CDR3 protein: CASSLRGAGNTEAFF
J gene: TRBJ2-1; clone size: once; CDR3 length: 16; V gene: TRBV7-2; D gene: TRBD2; CDR3 DNA: TGTGCCAGCAGCTTAGACTCGGGCGGGGGGATCAATGAGCAGTTCTTC; CDR3 protein: CASSLDSGGGINEQFF
J gene: TRBJ2-7; clone size: NA; CDR3 length: 13; V gene: TRBV19; D gene: TRBD1; CDR3 DNA: TGTGCCAGTTCGGACAGGGTTTACTACGAGCAGTACTTC; CDR3 protein: CASSDRVYYEQYF
J gene: TRBJ2-7; clone size: few; CDR3 length: 14; V gene: TRBV4-3; D gene: NA; CDR3 DNA: TGCGCCAGCAGCCAAGATCAAGGATCCCCCGGGCAGTACTTC; CDR3 protein: CASSQDQGSPGQYF
J gene: TRBJ1-3; clone size: few; CDR3 length: 17; V gene: TRBV4-2; D gene: TRBD1; CDR3 DNA: TGTGCCAGCAGCCAGAGCTCCGCCAGGGGGGCTGGAAACACCATATATTTT; CDR3 protein: CASSQSSARGAGNTIYF
J gene: TRBJ2-2; clone size: few; CDR3 length: 15; V gene: TRBV9; D gene: TRBD2; CDR3 DNA: TGTGCCAGCAGCGTATTACTAGCGGGAGCCGGGGAGCTGTTTTTT; CDR3 protein: CASSVLLAGAGELFF
J gene: TRBJ2-7; clone size: NA; CDR3 length: 15; V gene: TRBV5-1; D gene: NA; CDR3 DNA: TGCGCCAGCAGCACGCAACAGGGAAAAAAGGGCGAGCAGTACTTC; CDR3 protein: CASSTQQGKKGEQYF
J gene: TRBJ2-1; clone size: NA; CDR3 length: 20; V gene: TRBV7-6; D gene: TRBD2; CDR3 DNA: TGTGCCAGCAGCTTTACTAGCGGGAGGGCCCTATTGAGCTCCTACAATGAGCAGTTCTTC; CDR3 protein: CASSFTSGRALLSSYNEQFF
J gene: TRBJ1-4; clone size: NA; CDR3 length: 16; V gene: TRBV6-5; D gene: TRBD1; CDR3 DNA: TGTGCCAGCAGTTACTTGCCCTCTGGGACAGTTGAAAAACTGTTTTTT; CDR3 protein: CASSYLPSGTVEKLFF
J gene: TRBJ2-6; clone size: NA; CDR3 length: 14; V gene: TRBV19; D gene: NA; CDR3 DNA: TGTGCCAGTAGTATGGACAGTGGGGCCAACGTCCTGACTTTC; CDR3 protein: CASSMDSGANVLTF
J gene: TRBJ1-1; clone size: NA; CDR3 length: 13; V gene: TRBV25-1; D gene: NA; CDR3 DNA: TGTGCCAGCAGTCGTCAGACAGTCACTGAAGCTTTCTTT; CDR3 protein: CASSRQTVTEAFF
J gene: TRBJ2-4; clone size: NA; CDR3 length: 14; V gene: TRBV6-5; D gene: TRBD1; CDR3 DNA: TGTGCCAGCAGGGACAGGGGTGCCAAAAACATTCAGTACTTC; CDR3 protein: CASRDRGAKNIQYF
J gene: TRBJ2-7; clone size: NA; CDR3 length: 14; V gene: TRBV7-2; D gene: NA; CDR3 DNA: TGTGCCAGCAGCAATAACCGTAACTCCTACGAGCAGTACTTC; CDR3 protein: CASSNNRNSYEQYF
J gene: TRBJ2-7; clone size: NA; CDR3 length: 13; V gene: TRBV19; D gene: TRBD1; CDR3 DNA: TGTGCCAGTAGTATAGGACAGGGTTACGAGCAGTACTTC; CDR3 protein: CASSIGQGYEQYF
J gene: TRBJ2-7; clone size: NA; CDR3 length: 15; V gene: TRBV11-2; D gene: NA; CDR3 DNA: TGTGCCAGCAGCCACCGGGGGCTAGCAAGTAGTGAGCAGTACTTC; CDR3 protein: CASSHRGLASSEQYF
J gene: TRBJ2-7; clone size: NA; CDR3 length: 15; V gene: TRBV4-1; D gene: NA; CDR3 DNA: TGCGCCAGCAGCCAACCCCGAGCCCCCAGGGACGAGCAGTACTTC; CDR3 protein: CASSQPRAPRDEQYF
J gene: TRBJ1-3; clone size: NA; CDR3 length: 14; V gene: TRBV7-3; D gene: NA; CDR3 DNA: TGTGCCAGCAGCTTAAATTCGCAGGGAAGCACCATATATTTT; CDR3 protein: CASSLNSQGSTIYF
J gene: TRBJ2-3; clone size: NA; CDR3 length: 12; V gene: TRBV29-1; D gene: TRBD1; CDR3 DNA: TGCAGCGTTGAGGGACAGACAGATACGCAGTATTTT; CDR3 protein: CSVEGQTDTQYF